One sample yielded the 25 T cell receptor beta chains listed below, sequenced in a study of shared clonotypes between healthy human individuals. TCRdb's table, derived via immunoSEQ multiplex PCR, lists solely in-frame clones and lacks some. The data hold roughly 1,500,000 clones, with 95% to 99% observed a single time. Sequenced: naive CD4+ T cells sorted from blood. Subset specified: CD45RA+ positively selected. These TCRs come from a man aged 25 to 45 in good health.

The rearrangement uses TRBV6-5 and TRBJ1-5; no clear D gene. The CDR3 sequence is 13 residues long. CDR1 and CDR2 from the germline V gene are MNHEY and SVGAGI. Trimming removed 0 bases at V and 6 bases at J, with 6 bases between. CDR3 region: CASSYSIFQPQHF. CDR3 nucleotides: TGTGCCAGCAGTTACTCGATCTTTCAGCCCCAGCATTTT.

The chain has TRBV19 and TRBJ1-4; D call uncertain. Germline V gene sequence: CDR1 LNHDA, CDR2 SQIVND (reference sequence). The CDR3 is made up of 14 amino acids. With 1 base removed from V and 8 bases from J, the gap between germline ends came to 11 bases. The CDR3 protein is CASSIVGIGEKLFF. The CDR3 bases are TGTGCCAGTAGTATAGTTGGGATTGGAGAAAAACTGTTTTTT.

The sample holds one count of this clone. The V and J genes are TRBV19 and TRBJ2-3; D gene ambiguous. Germline assignment: CDR1 LNHDA and CDR2 SQIVND (reference sequence). CDR3 length: 15 residues. V was trimmed by 7 bases and J by 0 bases, leaving 14 bases between them. The CDR3 here is CASTNRGESTDTQYF. The CDR3 coding sequence is TGTGCCAGTACCAATCGTGGAGAGAGCACAGATACGCAGTATTTT.

The J gene is TRBJ1-3, the V gene TRBV2; perhaps TRBD1 as D (5 bases). The V gene lost 8 bases and the J gene lost 0 bases, with 8 bases spanning the gap. This CDR3 comprises 13 residues. In germline, CDR1 is SNHLY, CDR2 FYNNEI. The CDR3 coding sequence is TGTGCCAGCGGGGCGGACTCTGGAAACACCATATATTTT. This sequence encodes CASGADSGNTIYF. Complete variable domain (other parts from reference TRBV2 and TRBJ1-3): EPEVTQTPSHQVTQMGQEVILRCVPISNHLYFYWYRQILGQKVEFLVSFYNNEISEKSEIFDDQFSVERPDGSNFTLKIRSTKLEDSAMYFCASGADSGNTIYFGEGSWLTVV.

Remarks on this clone: A junction end diverges from the germline sequence, so it may reflect a read error. The V gene is TRBV5-1, the J gene TRBJ2-2, with 12 bases aligning to TRBD2. This CDR3 has 16 amino acids. Germline CDR1 reads SGHRS; CDR2 reads YFSETQ. CDR3 in DNA: TGCGCCAGCAGCGAAAGGACTAGCGGGAACCCCGGGGAGCTGTTTTTT. Translation: CASSERTSGNPGELFF.

The chain employs TRBV10-3 and TRBJ2-1, with TRBD2 matching over 7 bases. V lost 10 bases and J lost 0; bases outside the gene matches: 15. CDR3 length: 17 residues. CDR1 is ENHRY and CDR2 is SYGVKD in the germline V gene. The CDR3 loop reads CASTAVVAGDSYNEQFF. The CDR3 DNA is TGTGCCAGCACCGCCGTCGTTGCGGGAGACTCCTACAATGAGCAGTTCTTC.

The chain has TRBV28 and TRBJ1-4; 7 bases agree with TRBD1. After removal of 11 bases from V and 0 bases from J, the junction contained 3 bases not matched to a gene. Looked up from germline, CDR1 is MDHEN and CDR2 is SYDVKM. The CDR3 runs to 13 residues. CDR3: CAGGTATNEKLFF. In DNA form, the CDR3 reads TGTGCCGGGGGGACAGCAACTAATGAAAAACTGTTTTTT.

The gene calls are TRBV15 and TRBJ2-1, with D hard to call. Germline-derived CDR1 and CDR2 are LNHNV and YYDKDF (reference sequence). This CDR3 has 15 residues. The V end was cut by 6 bases, the J end by 5 bases, with 17 bases between. The CDR3 loop is CATSSSVRFDNEQFF. For the CDR3, the DNA is TGTGCCACCAGTAGCAGTGTGAGGTTCGACAATGAGCAGTTCTTC.

This clone showed up just once. The chain uses TRBV20-1 and TRBJ1-3; the D is unclear. Germline loops: CDR1 DFQATT, CDR2 SNEGSKA (reference sequence). The CDR3 extends over 11 amino acids. Trimming shortened V by 1 base and J by 12 bases, and 10 bases separated the two germline ends. The CDR3 DNA reads TGCAGTGCTAGAGGTGGTGTAGTCATATATTTT. This codes for CSARGGVVIYF.

The rearrangement joins TRBV6-4 to TRBJ2-3; TRBD1 matches at 7 bases. The germline CDR1 and CDR2 sequences are MRHNA and SNTAGT. Trimming removed 0 bases from V and 1 base from J; junction bases left unmatched: 13. The CDR3 covers 19 residues. The CDR3 loop reads CASSDSSDRVIECTDTQYF. DNA of the CDR3: TGTGCCAGCAGTGACTCCAGTGACAGGGTTATAGAGTGCACAGATACGCAGTATTTT.

Turning to this clone: Other DNA variants within this sample encode the same CDR3. CDR3 bases: TGTGCCACCAGCAGAGATCGGGGGCAAGAGACCCAGTACTTC. This encodes CATSRDRGQETQYF. The chain uses TRBV15 and TRBJ2-5, with D perhaps matching TRBD2 (6 bases). Germline V gene sequence: CDR1 LNHNV, CDR2 YYDKDF (reference sequence). Trimming left V 0 bases short and J 2 bases short, with 7 bases between. The CDR3 extends over 14 amino acids.

Here the CDR3 DNA reads TGCAGCGTTGATGAACAGGGGACTGAAGCTTTCTTT. It specifies CSVDEQGTEAFF. The chain uses TRBV29-1 and TRBJ1-1; 7 nucleotides agree with TRBD1. The CDR3 runs 12 residues. CDR1 and CDR2 (germline): SQVTM, ANQGSEA. J lost 5 bases, V lost 3 bases, and 3 bases had no gene match.

This chain links TRBV5-1 with TRBJ1-2; a weak D match, TRBD1 (5 bases). Between the trimmed V and J ends, which lost 2 bases and 4 bases, there was a span of 12 bases. This CDR3 is 14 amino acids long. The germline V gene encodes CDR1 SGHRS and CDR2 YFSETQ. The DNA of the CDR3 is TGCGCCAGCAGCTTTCGTCAGGGCCCCTATGGCTACACCTTC. Protein product: CASSFRQGPYGYTF.

This chain joins TRBV6-1 and TRBJ1-5; 7 positions agree with TRBD1. The CDR3 has 15 amino acids. V shed 5 bases, J shed 2 bases, and the junction held 6 bases outside the gene matches. Germline values: CDR1 MNHNS, CDR2 SASEGT. This CDR3 reads CASSIQGRGNQPQHF. The CDR3 DNA is TGTGCCAGCAGTATACAGGGGCGAGGCAATCAGCCCCAGCATTTT.

V gene TRBV7-3 combines with J gene TRBJ2-2; no definite D call. Trimming pared 4 bases from V and 6 bases from J, leaving 9 bases between. The CDR3 runs to 13 residues. From germline, CDR1 is SGHTA and CDR2 FQGTGA. CDR3 nucleotide sequence: TGTGCCAGCAGCTCCATGCGTCCCGGGGAGCTGTTTTTT. It is translated as CASSSMRPGELFF.

This clone was observed many times. The chain couples TRBV5-1 to TRBJ1-2, with 9 bases aligning to TRBD1. CDR3 size: 14 residues. The germline CDR1 and CDR2 sequences are SGHRS and YFSETQ. The trim removed 4 bases at V and 1 base at J, leaving 2 bases unmatched. The chain's CDR3 is CASSGQGLNYGYTF. Written as DNA, the CDR3 is TGCGCCAGCAGCGGACAGGGGCTTAACTATGGCTACACCTTC.

This clone appeared a single time. V is TRBV11-2 and J is TRBJ1-1; unclear D gene. The V gene's germline CDR1 is SGHAT and CDR2 FQNNGV. Trimming shortened V by 2 bases and J by 0 bases, and 7 bases separated the two germline ends. CDR3 length: 14 residues. CDR3 sequence reads: CASSLSSVNTEAFF. CDR3 DNA: TGTGCCAGCAGCTTATCTTCAGTGAACACTGAAGCTTTCTTT.

J is TRBJ2-1 and V is TRBV6-1; no clear D. Trimming removed 2 bases from V and 6 bases from J, with 5 bases in between. Germline V gene sequence: CDR1 MNHNS, CDR2 SASEGT. The CDR3 runs to 12 residues. As DNA, the CDR3 is TGTGCCAGCAGTGAAACTTTCAATGAGCAGTTCTTC. This translates into CASSETFNEQFF.

The rearrangement uses TRBV7-9 and TRBJ1-3; weak D call: TRBD1 (5 bases). This CDR3 comprises 18 residues. Looked up from germline, CDR1 is SEHNR and CDR2 is FQNEAQ (reference sequence). V dropped 5 bases and J dropped 0 bases, with 20 bases sitting between them. CDR3 DNA sequence: TGTGCCAGCAGCCCCCTACGGGACCGCTTCTACTCTGGAAACACCATATATTTT. It codes for CASSPLRDRFYSGNTIYF.

This chain uses TRBV12-5 with TRBJ2-1; 7 nucleotides match TRBD1. The CDR3 sequence is 16 residues long. Germline assignment: CDR1 LGHNT and CDR2 FRNRAP. The J segment lost 8 bases and the V segment lost 4 bases, leaving 14 bases of the junction unmatched. CDR3 amino acids: CASGYDGAGGLDEQFF. The CDR3 coding sequence is TGTGCTAGTGGTTATGATGGGGCAGGGGGTTTAGATGAGCAGTTCTTC.

This chain connects TRBV29-1 to TRBJ2-3; possible D gene TRBD2, 6 bases. The CDR3 has 15 amino acids. Germline-derived CDR1 and CDR2 are SQVTM and ANQGSEA. Between the trimmed V and J ends, which lost 7 bases and 2 bases, there was a span of 19 bases. The CDR3 is CSAKGLGGTTDTQYF. In nucleotides, the CDR3 is TGCAGCGCGAAAGGGCTTGGCGGGACCACAGATACGCAGTATTTT.

The rearrangement joins TRBV18 to TRBJ1-1; the D is unclear. V was shortened by 3 bases and J by 6 bases, with 17 bases between the two germline ends. The germline gives CDR1 KGHSH, CDR2 LQKENI. The CDR3 has 15 residues. CDR3 amino acids: CASSPSLYSDSEAFF. The DNA of the CDR3 is TGTGCCAGCTCACCGTCTCTTTATTCGGATTCTGAAGCTTTCTTT.

This clone occurred once. J is TRBJ2-5 and V is TRBV9; 8 bases map to TRBD1. This CDR3 is 14 amino acids long. CDR1 SGDLS and CDR2 YYNGEE come from the germline V gene. Trimming removed 4 bases from V and 5 bases from J; junction bases left unmatched: 7. CDR3 sequence (DNA): TGTGCCAGCAGCCCCGGGGGACAGGCCGAGACCCAGTACTTC. Translating gives CASSPGGQAETQYF.

The V and J genes are TRBV5-6 and TRBJ2-1; 7 bases agree with TRBD2. With V trimmed by 3 bases and J by 10 bases, 13 bases remained unmatched. CDR3 size: 15 residues. CDR1 is SGHDT and CDR2 is YYEEEE in the germline V gene. For the CDR3, the DNA is TGTGCCAGCAGCTCATGGACTAGACGGCTCAGCGAGCAGTTCTTC. Encoded protein: CASSSWTRRLSEQFF.

V and J are TRBV6-6 and TRBJ1-3; possible D gene TRBD1, 6 bases. This CDR3 region has 14 residues. The germline V and J ends were trimmed by 4 bases and 2 bases, with 9 bases remaining between them. From germline, CDR1 is MNHNY and CDR2 SVGAGI (reference sequence). CDR3 amino acids: CASSFSGAGNTIYF. The CDR3, as DNA: TGTGCCAGCAGTTTCTCAGGGGCTGGAAACACCATATATTTT.